This T cell receptor beta chain was found in a study of blood T cell repertoires in COVID-19. The data were produced by immunoSEQ multiplex PCR, yet TCRdb's version contains in-frame clones alone and is incomplete. The table shows over 200,000 clones, with approximately 82% occurring only once. This sequence was found in a woman aged 70-85 years with active or convalescent COVID-19. Sequenced sample: peripheral blood.

CDR3 protein: CASSQAPGSGNTIYF. In DNA form, the CDR3 reads TGTGCCAGCAGCCAAGCGCCAGGTTCTGGAAACACCATATATTTT. The rearrangement joins TRBV3-1 (or the pseudogene TRBV3-2) to TRBJ1-3; D gene unclear. From germline, CDR1 is LGHDT and CDR2 YNNKEL (reference sequence). CDR3 length equals 15 residues. With 1 base removed from V and 1 base from J, the gap between germline ends came to 8 bases.